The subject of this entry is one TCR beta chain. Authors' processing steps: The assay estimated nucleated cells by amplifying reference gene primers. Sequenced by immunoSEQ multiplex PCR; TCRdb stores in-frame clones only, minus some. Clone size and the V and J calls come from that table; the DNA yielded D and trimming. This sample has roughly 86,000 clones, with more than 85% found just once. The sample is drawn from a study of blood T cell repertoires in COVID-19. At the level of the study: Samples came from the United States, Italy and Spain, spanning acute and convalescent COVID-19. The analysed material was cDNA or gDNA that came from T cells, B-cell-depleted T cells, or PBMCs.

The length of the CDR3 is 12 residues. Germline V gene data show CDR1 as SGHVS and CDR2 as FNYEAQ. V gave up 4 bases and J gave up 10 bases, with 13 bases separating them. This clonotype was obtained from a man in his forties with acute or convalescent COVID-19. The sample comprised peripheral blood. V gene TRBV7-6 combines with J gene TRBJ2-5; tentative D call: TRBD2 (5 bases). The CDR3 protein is CASSSYMAGQYF. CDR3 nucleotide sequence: TGTGCCAGCAGCTCCTACATGGCGGGCCAGTACTTC.